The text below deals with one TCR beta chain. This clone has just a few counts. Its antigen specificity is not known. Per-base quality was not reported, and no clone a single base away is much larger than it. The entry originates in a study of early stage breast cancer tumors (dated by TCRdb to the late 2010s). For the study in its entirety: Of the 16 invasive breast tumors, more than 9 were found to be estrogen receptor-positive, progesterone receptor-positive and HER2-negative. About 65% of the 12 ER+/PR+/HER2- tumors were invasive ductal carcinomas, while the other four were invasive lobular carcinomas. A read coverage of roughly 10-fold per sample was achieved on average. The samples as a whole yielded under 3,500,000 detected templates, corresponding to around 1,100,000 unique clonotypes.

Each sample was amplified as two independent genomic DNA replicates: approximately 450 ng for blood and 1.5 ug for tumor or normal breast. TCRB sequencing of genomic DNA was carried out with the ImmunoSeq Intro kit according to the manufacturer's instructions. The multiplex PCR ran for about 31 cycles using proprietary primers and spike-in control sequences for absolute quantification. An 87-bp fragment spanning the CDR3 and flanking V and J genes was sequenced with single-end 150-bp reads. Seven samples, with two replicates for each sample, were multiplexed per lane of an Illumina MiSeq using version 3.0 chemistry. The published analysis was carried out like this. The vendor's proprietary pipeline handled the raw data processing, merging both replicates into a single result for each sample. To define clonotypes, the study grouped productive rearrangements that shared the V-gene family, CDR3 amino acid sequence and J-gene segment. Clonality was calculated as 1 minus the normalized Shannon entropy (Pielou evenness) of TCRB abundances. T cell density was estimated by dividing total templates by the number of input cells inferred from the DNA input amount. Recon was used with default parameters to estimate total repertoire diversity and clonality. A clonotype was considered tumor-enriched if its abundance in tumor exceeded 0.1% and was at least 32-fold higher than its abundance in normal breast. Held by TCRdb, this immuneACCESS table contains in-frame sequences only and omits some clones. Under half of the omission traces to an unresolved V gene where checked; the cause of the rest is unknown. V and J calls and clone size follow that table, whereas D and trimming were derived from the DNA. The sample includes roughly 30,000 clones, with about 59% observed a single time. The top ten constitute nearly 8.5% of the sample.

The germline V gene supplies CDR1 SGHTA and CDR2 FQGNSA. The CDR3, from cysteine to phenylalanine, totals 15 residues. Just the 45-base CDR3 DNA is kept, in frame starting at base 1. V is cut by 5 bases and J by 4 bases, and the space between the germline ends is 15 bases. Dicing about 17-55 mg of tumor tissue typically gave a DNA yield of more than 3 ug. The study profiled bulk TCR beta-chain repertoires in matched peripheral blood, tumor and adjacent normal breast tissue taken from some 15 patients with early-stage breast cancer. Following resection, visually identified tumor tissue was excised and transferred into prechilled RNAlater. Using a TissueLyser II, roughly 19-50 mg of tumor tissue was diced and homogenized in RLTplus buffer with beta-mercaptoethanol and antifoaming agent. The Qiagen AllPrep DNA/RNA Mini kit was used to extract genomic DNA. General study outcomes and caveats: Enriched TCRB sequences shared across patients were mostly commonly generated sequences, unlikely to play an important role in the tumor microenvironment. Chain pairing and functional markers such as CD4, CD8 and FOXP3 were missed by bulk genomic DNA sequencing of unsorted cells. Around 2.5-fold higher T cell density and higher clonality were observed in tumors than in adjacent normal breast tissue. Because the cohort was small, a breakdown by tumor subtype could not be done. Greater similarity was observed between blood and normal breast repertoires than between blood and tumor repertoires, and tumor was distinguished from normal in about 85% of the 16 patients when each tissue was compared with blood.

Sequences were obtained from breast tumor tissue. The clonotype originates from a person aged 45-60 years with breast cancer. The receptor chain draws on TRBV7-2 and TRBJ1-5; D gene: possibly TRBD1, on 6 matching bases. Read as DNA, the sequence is TGTGCCAGCAGCAACGGAGGGGGAAGGAATCAGCCCCAGCATTTT. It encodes CASSNGGGRNQPQHF.